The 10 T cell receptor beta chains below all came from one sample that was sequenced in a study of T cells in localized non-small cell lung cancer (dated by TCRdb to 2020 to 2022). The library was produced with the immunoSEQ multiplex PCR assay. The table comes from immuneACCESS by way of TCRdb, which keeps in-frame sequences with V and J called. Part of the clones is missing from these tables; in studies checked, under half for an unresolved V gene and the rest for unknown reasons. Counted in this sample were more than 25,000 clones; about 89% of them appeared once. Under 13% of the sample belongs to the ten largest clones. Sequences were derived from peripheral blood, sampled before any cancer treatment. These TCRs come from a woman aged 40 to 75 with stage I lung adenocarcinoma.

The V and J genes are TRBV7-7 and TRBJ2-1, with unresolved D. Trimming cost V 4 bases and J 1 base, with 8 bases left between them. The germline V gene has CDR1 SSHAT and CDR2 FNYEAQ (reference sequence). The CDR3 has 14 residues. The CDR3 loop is CASSSILSYNEQFF. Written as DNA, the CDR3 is TGTGCCAGCAGCTCAATACTGTCCTACAATGAGCAGTTCTTC.

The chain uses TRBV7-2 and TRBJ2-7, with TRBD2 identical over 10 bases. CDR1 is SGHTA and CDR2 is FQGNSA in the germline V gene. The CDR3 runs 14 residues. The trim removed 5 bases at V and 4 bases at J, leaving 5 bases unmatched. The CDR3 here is CASSPERGGYEQYF. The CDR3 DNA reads TGTGCCAGCAGCCCTGAGCGGGGGGGTTACGAGCAGTACTTC.

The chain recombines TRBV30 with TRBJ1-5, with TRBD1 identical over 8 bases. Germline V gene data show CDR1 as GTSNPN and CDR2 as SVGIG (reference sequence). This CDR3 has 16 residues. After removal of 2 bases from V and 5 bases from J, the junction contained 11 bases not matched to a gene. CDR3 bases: TGTGCCTGGAGTACTCAGGGGGCCACACTCTATCAGCCCCAGCATTTT. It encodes CAWSTQGATLYQPQHF.

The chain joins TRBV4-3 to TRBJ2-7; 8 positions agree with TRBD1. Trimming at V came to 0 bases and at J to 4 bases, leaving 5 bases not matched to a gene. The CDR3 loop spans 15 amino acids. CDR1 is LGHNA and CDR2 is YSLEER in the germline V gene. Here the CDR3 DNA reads TGCGCCAGCAGCCAAGATCAGGGGGCAGCGTACGAGCAGTACTTC. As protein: CASSQDQGAAYEQYF.

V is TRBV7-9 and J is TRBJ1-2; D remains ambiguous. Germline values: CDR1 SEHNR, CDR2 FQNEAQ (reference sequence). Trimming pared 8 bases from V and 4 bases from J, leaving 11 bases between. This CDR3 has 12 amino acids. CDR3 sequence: CASGPDGYGYTF. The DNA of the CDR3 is TGTGCCAGCGGCCCGGACGGCTATGGCTACACCTTC.

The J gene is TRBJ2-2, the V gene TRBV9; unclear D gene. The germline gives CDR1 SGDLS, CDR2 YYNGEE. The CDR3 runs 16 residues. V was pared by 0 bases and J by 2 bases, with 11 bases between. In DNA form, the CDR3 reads TGTGCCAGCAGCGTAGATTCCCCATTTAACACCGGGGAGCTGTTTTTT. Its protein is CASSVDSPFNTGELFF.

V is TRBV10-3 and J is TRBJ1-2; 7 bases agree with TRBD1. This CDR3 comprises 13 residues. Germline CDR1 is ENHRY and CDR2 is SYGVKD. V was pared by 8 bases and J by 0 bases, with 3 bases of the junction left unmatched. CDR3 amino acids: CAIRQGPNYGYTF. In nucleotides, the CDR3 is TGTGCCATCCGACAGGGACCTAACTATGGCTACACCTTC.

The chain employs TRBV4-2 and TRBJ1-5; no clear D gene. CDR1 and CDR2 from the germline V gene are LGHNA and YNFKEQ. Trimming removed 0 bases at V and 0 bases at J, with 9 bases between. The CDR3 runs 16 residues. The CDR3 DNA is TGTGCCAGCAGCCAAGAAGCCACCCTTAGCAATCAGCCCCAGCATTTT. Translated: CASSQEATLSNQPQHF.

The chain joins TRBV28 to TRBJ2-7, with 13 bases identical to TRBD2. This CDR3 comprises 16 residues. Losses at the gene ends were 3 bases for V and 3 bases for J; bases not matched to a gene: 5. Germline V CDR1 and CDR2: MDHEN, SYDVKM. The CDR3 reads CASSFSWTSGSYEQYF. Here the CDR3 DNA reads TGTGCCAGCAGTTTTTCCTGGACTAGCGGGAGCTACGAGCAGTACTTC.

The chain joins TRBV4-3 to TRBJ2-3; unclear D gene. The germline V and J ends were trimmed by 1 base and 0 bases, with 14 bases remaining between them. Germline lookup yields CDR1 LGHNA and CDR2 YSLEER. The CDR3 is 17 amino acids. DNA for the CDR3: TGCGCCAGCAGCCAAGGTTATGTCCACCTCAGCACAGATACGCAGTATTTT. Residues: CASSQGYVHLSTDTQYF.